Each of the 11 T cell receptor beta chains below was sequenced from the same sample in a study of CD8+ T cells in alopecia areata (dated by TCRdb to 2017 to 2018). The time point label corresponds to: baseline before oral tofacitinib. The library was produced with the immunoSEQ multiplex PCR assay. RNA was extracted from all samples and reverse transcribed into cDNA, which served as template for TCR sequencing. TCRdb holds this immuneACCESS table with in-frame rearrangements only. Some clones are missing; in checked studies, unresolved V genes explain under half, and the rest has no known cause. This sample holds 150,000 to 200,000 clones; approximately 65% were observed only once. Over 9.5% of the sample comes from the top ten. The sample consisted of CD8+ T cells sorted from blood, taken at week 0. Receptors originate from a human donor with alopecia areata.

This clone was seen only a few times. This chain links TRBV5-1 with TRBJ2-2; D gene uncertain. The CDR3 has 12 amino acids. Trimming left V 3 bases short and J 2 bases short, with 2 bases between. The germline V gene has CDR1 SGHRS and CDR2 YFSETQ. This chain's CDR3 is CASSYNTGELFF. The CDR3, as DNA: TGCGCCAGCAGCTATAACACCGGGGAGCTGTTTTTT.

V usage is TRBV30 and J usage is TRBJ2-5; TRBD1 matches at 8 bases. V shed 0 bases, J shed 6 bases, and the junction held 6 bases outside the gene matches. The CDR3 is 14 amino acids. Looked up from germline, CDR1 is GTSNPN and CDR2 is SVGIG (reference sequence). CDR3 bases: TGTGCCTGGAGTGTAGGCCAGGGGGCAAAGACCCAGTACTTC. Translation gives CAWSVGQGAKTQYF.

This clone showed up just a few times. The genes are TRBV10-3 and TRBJ2-5, with TRBD2 matching 11 bases. CDR1 and CDR2 (germline): ENHRY, SYGVKD. The CDR3 has 15 amino acids. Trimming at V came to 6 bases and at J to 2 bases, leaving 5 bases not matched to a gene. Here the CDR3 reads CAIRGGTSGQETQYF. Here the CDR3 DNA reads TGTGCCATCAGAGGAGGGACTAGCGGACAAGAGACCCAGTACTTC.

V is TRBV15 and J is TRBJ2-5; D may match TRBD1 or TRBD2 (5 bases each). Germline V CDR1 and CDR2: LNHNV, YYDKDF (reference sequence). The CDR3 totals 14 residues. V lost 8 bases and J lost 0, with 13 bases in between. CDR3 amino acids: CATASWGYQETQYF. The CDR3 DNA follows: TGTGCCACCGCGTCATGGGGGTACCAAGAGACCCAGTACTTC.

The chain links TRBV6-6 to TRBJ2-2; tentatively, D is TRBD1 or TRBD2 (5 bases each). The CDR3 extends over 12 amino acids. Trimming removed 11 bases at V and 7 bases at J, with 14 bases between. From germline, CDR1 is MNHNY and CDR2 SVGAGI (reference sequence). The CDR3 spells CAWGPGSGELFF. In nucleotides, the CDR3 is TGTGCCTGGGGACCTGGGAGCGGGGAGCTGTTTTTT.

The J gene is TRBJ2-7, the V gene TRBV6-6, with D unresolved. The CDR3 consists of 12 residues. The ends were cut back, 6 bases at V and 2 bases at J, with 8 bases in the middle. Germline loops: CDR1 MNHNY, CDR2 SVGAGI (reference sequence). In nucleotides, the CDR3 is TGTGCCAGCAGCAGGACGCCCTACGAGCAGTACTTC. Translated, it gives CASSRTPYEQYF.

The genes are TRBV6-5 and TRBJ2-5; 10 bases map to TRBD2. CDR1 is MNHEY and CDR2 is SVGAGI in the germline V gene. There are 13 residues in the CDR3. V shed 9 bases and J 5 bases; nucleotides not matched to a gene: 6. Written as DNA, the CDR3 is TGTGCCAGTACTTCAGCGGGGGGGGAGACCCAGTACTTC. This translates into CASTSAGGETQYF.

This chain uses TRBV27 with TRBJ2-5; either TRBD1 or TRBD2 may fit D (5 bases each). CDR1 is MNHEY, CDR2 SMNVEV, per germline (reference sequence). The CDR3 consists of 15 residues. Trimming removed 5 bases at V and 7 bases at J, with 20 bases between. CDR3: CASSPPTGPTGTQYF. The DNA for the CDR3 is TGTGCCAGCAGTCCCCCTACGGGACCTACGGGGACCCAGTACTTC.

The chain joins TRBV7-8 to TRBJ1-2; 8 nucleotides line up with TRBD1. Trimming took 1 base from V and 7 from J; bases not matched to a gene: 5. This CDR3 has 14 residues. The germline V gene encodes CDR1 SGHVS and CDR2 FQNEAQ. For the CDR3, the DNA is TGTGCCAGCAGCTTAGAGCCAGGGGGCGCTGGCTACACCTTC. This codes for CASSLEPGGAGYTF.

This rearrangement joins TRBV11-2 to TRBJ2-1; 9 positions match TRBD2. The CDR3 is 13 amino acids. The germline V gene encodes CDR1 SGHAT and CDR2 FQNNGV. Trimming took 8 bases from V and 2 from J; bases not matched to a gene: 1. This chain's CDR3 is CASQRGAYNEQFF. In nucleotides, the CDR3 is TGTGCCAGCCAGCGGGGGGCCTACAATGAGCAGTTCTTC.

The V call is TRBV6-5, the J call TRBJ1-1; tentatively, D is TRBD1 (5 bases). Trimming removed 2 bases from V and 3 bases from J, with 13 bases in between. This CDR3 comprises 15 residues. Germline CDR1 reads MNHEY; CDR2 reads SVGAGI. The CDR3 DNA reads as TGTGCCAGCAGTTACGGGGGGGTAATGGACACTGAAGCTTTCTTT. Translation gives CASSYGGVMDTEAFF.